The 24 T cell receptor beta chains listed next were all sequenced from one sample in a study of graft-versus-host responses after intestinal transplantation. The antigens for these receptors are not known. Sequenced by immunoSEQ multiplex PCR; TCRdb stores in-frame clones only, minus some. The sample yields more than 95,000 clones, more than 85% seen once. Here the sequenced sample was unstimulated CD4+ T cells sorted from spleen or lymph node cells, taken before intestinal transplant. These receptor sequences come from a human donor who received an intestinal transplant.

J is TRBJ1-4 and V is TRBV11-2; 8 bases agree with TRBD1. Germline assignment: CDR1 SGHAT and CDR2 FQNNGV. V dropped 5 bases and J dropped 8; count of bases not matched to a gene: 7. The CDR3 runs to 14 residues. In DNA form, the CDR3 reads TGTGCCAGCAGCCCGAGACAGGGGACGGAAAAACTGTTTTTT. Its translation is CASSPRQGTEKLFF.

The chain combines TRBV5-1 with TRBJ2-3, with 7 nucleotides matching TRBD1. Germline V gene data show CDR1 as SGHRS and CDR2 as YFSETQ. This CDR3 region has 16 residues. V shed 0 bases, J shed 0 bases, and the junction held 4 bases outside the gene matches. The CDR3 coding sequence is TGCGCCAGCAGCTTGGCGATGACAGGGAGCACAGATACGCAGTATTTT. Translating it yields CASSLAMTGSTDTQYF.

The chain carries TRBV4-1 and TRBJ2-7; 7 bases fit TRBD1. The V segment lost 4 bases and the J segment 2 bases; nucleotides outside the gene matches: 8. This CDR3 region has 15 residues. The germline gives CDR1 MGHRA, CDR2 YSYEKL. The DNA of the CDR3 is TGCGCCAGCAGCCTCCGACCGGGACAGACCTACGAGCAGTACTTC. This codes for CASSLRPGQTYEQYF.

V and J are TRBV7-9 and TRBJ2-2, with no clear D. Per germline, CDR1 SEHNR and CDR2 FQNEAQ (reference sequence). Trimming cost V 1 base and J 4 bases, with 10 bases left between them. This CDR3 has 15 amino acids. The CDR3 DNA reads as TGTGCCAGCAGCTTAGGGAGCTATCCCACCGGGGAGCTGTTTTTT. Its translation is CASSLGSYPTGELFF.

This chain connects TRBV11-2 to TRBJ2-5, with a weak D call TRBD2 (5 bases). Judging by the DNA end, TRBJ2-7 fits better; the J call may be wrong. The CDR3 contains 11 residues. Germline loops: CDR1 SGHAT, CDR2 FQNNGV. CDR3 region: CASSRGYEQYF. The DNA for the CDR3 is TGTGCCAGCAGCCGGGGTTACGAGCAGTACTTC.

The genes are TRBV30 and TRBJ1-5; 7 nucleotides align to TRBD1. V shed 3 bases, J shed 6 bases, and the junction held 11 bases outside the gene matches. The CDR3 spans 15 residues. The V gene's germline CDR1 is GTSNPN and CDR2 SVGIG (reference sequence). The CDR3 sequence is CAWRDREEYPQPQHF. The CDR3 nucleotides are TGTGCCTGGAGAGACAGGGAAGAGTACCCTCAGCCCCAGCATTTT.

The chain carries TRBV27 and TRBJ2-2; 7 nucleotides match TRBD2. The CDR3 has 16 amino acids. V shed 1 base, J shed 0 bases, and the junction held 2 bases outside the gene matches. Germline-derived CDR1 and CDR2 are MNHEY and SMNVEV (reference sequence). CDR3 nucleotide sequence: TGTGCCAGCAGTTTATTCCTAGCGGCGAACACCGGGGAGCTGTTTTTT. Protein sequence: CASSLFLAANTGELFF.

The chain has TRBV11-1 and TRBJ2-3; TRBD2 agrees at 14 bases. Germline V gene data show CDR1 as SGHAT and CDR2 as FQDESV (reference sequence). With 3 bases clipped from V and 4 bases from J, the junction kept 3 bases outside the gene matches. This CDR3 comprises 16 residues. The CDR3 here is CASSLAGLAGADTQYF. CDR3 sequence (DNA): TGTGCCAGCAGCTTGGCGGGACTAGCGGGGGCAGATACGCAGTATTTT.

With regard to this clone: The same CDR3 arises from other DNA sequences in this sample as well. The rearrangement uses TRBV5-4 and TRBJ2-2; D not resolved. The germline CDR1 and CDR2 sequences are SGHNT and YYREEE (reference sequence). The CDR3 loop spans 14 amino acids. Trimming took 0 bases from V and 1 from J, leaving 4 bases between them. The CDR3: CASSLGQNTGELFF. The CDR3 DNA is TGTGCCAGCAGCTTGGGACAGAACACCGGGGAGCTGTTTTTT.

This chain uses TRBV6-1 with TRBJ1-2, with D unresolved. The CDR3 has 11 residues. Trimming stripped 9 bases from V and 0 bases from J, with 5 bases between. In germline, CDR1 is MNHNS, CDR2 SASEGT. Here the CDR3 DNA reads TGTGCCAGTCAAGCTAACTATGGCTACACCTTC. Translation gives CASQANYGYTF.

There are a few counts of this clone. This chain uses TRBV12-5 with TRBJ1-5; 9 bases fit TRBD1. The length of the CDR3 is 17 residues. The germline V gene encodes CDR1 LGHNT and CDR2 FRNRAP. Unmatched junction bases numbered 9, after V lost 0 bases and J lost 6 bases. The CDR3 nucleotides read TGTGCTAGTGGTTTGGTCCCGGGACAGGGAGGAGGTCAGCCCCAGCATTTT. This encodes CASGLVPGQGGGQPQHF.

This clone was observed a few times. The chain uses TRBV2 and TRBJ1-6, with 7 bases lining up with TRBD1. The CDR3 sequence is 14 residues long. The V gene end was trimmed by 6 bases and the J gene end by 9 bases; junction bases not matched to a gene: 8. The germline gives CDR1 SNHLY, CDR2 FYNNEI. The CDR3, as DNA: TGTGCCAGCAGAACTACAGGGGCCCTTTCACCCCTCCACTTT. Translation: CASRTTGALSPLHF.

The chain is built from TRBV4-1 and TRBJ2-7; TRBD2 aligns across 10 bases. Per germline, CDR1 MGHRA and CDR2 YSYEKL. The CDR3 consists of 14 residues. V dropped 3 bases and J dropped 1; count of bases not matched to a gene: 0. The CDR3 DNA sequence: TGCGCCAGCAGCCATAGCGGGGGGTCCTACGAGCAGTACTTC. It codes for CASSHSGGSYEQYF.

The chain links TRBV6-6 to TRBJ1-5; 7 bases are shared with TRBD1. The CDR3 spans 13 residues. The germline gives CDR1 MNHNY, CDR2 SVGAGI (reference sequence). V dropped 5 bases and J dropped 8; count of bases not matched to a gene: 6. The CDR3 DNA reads TGTGCCAGCAGTCTGGGACAGTTGGAGCCCCAGCATTTT. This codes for CASSLGQLEPQHF.

CDR3 region: CASTPIDRVGGYTF. The CDR3 DNA sequence: TGTGCCAGCACCCCCATTGACAGGGTAGGTGGCTACACCTTC. This chain links TRBV5-5 with TRBJ1-2, with TRBD1 matching 7 bases. Germline V CDR1 and CDR2: SGHKS, YYEKEE (reference sequence). This CDR3 comprises 14 residues. J was trimmed by 7 bases and V by 6 bases; bases with no gene match: 12. Based on the CDR3 plus reference TRBV5-5 and TRBJ1-2, the full variable domain is DAGVTQSPTHLIKTRGQQVTLRCSPISGHKSVSWYQQVLGQGPQFIFQYYEKEERGRGNFPDRFSARQFPNYSSELNVNALLLGDSALYLCASTPIDRVGGYTFGSGTRLTVV.

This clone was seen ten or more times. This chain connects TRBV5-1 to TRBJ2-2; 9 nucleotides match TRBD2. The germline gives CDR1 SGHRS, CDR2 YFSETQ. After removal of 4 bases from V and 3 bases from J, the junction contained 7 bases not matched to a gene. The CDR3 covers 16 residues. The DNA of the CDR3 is TGCGCCAGCAGCGGAGGCGGGGGGGACCACACCGGGGAGCTGTTTTTT. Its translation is CASSGGGGDHTGELFF.

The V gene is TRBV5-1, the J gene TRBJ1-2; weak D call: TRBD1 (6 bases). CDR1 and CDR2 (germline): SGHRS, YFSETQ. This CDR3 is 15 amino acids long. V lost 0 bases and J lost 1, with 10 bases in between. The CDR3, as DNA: TGCGCCAGCAGCTTGGAAACAGGGATTAACTATGGCTACACCTTC. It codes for CASSLETGINYGYTF. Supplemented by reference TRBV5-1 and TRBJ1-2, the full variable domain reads KAGVTQTPRYLIKTRGQQVTLSCSPISGHRSVSWYQQTPGQGLQFLFEYFSETQRNKGNFPGRFSGRQFSNSRSEMNVSTLELGDSALYLCASSLETGINYGYTFGSGTRLTVV.

CDR3 region: CASGRQGTDTQYF. The CDR3 bases are TGTGCTAGTGGACGACAGGGTACAGATACGCAGTATTTT. The chain joins TRBV12-5 to TRBJ2-3; 7 nucleotides align to TRBD1. V lost 6 bases and J lost 3; bases outside the gene matches: 3. Germline lookup yields CDR1 LGHNT and CDR2 FRNRAP. This CDR3 contains 13 residues.

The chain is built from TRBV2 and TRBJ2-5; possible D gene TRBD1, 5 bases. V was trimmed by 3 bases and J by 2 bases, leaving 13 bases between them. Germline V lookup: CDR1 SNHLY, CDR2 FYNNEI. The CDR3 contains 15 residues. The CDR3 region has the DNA TGTGCCAGCAGTGACGTCAGGGTATATCAAGAGACCCAGTACTTC. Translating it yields CASSDVRVYQETQYF.

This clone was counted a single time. CDR3 nucleotides: TGTGCCAGCAGTTTATTGTATGGAGATACGCAGTATTTT. This codes for CASSLLYGDTQYF. The V call is TRBV27, the J call TRBJ2-3; no definite D call. CDR1 and CDR2 (germline): MNHEY, SMNVEV (reference sequence). V lost 1 base and J 5 bases, leaving 7 bases between the germline ends. The length of the CDR3 is 13 residues.

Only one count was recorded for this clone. The CDR3 sequence: CAWSLTSGHTGELFF. As DNA, the CDR3 is TGTGCCTGGAGTCTGACTAGCGGGCACACCGGGGAGCTGTTTTTT. The chain combines TRBV30 with TRBJ2-2; 10 bases map to TRBD2. The V gene's germline CDR1 is GTSNPN and CDR2 SVGIG (reference sequence). Trimming at V came to 2 bases and at J to 3 bases, leaving 3 bases not matched to a gene. The CDR3 length is 15 residues.

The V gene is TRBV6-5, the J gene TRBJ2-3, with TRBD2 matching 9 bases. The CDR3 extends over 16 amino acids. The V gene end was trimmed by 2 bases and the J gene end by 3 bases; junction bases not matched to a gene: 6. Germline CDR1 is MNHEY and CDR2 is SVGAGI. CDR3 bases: TGTGCCAGCAGTTACGACGTCGCGGGGGGGACAGATACGCAGTATTTT. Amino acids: CASSYDVAGGTDTQYF.

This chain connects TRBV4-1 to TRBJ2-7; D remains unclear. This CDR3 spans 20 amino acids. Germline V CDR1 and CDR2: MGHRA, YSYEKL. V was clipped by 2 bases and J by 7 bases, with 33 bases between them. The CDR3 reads CASSQHVLFKSRDTNGEQYF. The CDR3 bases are TGCGCCAGCAGCCAACACGTCTTGTTTAAAAGCCGAGACACAAACGGGGAGCAGTACTTC.

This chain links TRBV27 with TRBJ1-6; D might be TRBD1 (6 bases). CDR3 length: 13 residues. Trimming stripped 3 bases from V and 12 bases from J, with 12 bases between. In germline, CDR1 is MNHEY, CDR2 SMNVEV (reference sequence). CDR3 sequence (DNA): TGTGCCAGCAGTTTTGGGGGCAAGGTACCCCTCCACTTT. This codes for CASSFGGKVPLHF.